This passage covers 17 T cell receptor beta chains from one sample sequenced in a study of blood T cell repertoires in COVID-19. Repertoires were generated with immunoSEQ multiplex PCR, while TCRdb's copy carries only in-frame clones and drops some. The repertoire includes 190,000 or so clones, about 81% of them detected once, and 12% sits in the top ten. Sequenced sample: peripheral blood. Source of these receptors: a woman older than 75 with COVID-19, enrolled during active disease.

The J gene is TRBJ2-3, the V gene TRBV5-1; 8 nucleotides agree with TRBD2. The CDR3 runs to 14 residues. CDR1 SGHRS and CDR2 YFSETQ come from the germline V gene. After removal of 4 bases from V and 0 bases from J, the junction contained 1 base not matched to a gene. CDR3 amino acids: CASSRGGSTDTQYF. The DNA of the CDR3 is TGCGCCAGCAGCCGCGGGGGGAGCACAGATACGCAGTATTTT.

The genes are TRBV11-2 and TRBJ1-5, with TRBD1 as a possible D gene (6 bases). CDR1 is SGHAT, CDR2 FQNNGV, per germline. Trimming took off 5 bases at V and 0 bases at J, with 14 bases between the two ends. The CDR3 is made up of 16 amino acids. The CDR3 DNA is TGTGCCAGCAGCCCCCCGGGACAACATAGCAATCAGCCCCAGCATTTT. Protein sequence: CASSPPGQHSNQPQHF.

The CDR3 DNA reads as TGCGCCAGCAGCTTGGAGGGGGACGGCACTGAAGCTTTCTTT. Amino acid sequence: CASSLEGDGTEAFF. The J gene is TRBJ1-1, the V gene TRBV5-1; a weak D match, TRBD1 (6 bases). V was trimmed by 0 bases and J by 4 bases, leaving 10 bases between them. This CDR3 region has 14 residues. Germline CDR1 and CDR2: SGHRS and YFSETQ.

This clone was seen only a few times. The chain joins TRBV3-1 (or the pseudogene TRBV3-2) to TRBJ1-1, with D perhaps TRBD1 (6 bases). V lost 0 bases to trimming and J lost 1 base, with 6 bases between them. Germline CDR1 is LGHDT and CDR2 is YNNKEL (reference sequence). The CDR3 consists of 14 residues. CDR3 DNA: TGTGCCAGCAGCCAAGAGACAGGGAACACTGAAGCTTTCTTT. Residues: CASSQETGNTEAFF.

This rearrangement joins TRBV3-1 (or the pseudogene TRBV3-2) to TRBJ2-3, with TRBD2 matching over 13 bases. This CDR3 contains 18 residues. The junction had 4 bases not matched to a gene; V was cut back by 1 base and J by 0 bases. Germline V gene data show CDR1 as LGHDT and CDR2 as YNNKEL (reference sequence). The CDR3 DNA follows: TGTGCCAGCAGCCAAGGGACTAGCGGGGGACCTAGCACAGATACGCAGTATTTT. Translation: CASSQGTSGGPSTDTQYF.

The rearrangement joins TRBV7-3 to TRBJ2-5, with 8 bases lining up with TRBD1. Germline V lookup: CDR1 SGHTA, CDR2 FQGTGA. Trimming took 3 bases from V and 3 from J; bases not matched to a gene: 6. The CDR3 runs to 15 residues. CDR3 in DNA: TGTGCCAGCAGCTTCGACAGGGGCCCGAAAGAGACCCAGTACTTC. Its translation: CASSFDRGPKETQYF.

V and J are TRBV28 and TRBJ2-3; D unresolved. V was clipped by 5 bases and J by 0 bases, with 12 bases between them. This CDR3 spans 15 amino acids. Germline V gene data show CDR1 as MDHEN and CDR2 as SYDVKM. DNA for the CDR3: TGTGCCAGCAGTCCAACCCATACTAGCACAGATACGCAGTATTTT. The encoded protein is CASSPTHTSTDTQYF.

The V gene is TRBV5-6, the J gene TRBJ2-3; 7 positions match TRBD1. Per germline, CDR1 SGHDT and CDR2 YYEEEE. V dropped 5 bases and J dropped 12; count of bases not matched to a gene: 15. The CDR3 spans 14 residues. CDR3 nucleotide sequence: TGTGCCAGCAGTTTTTACCCCGGGACAGATGTACAGTATTTT. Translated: CASSFYPGTDVQYF.

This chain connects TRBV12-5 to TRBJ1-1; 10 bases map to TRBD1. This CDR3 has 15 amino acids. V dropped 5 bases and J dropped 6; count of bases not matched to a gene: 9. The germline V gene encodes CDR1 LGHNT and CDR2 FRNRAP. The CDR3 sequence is CASGPGDRGDAEAFF. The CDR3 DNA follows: TGTGCTAGTGGTCCGGGGGACAGGGGCGATGCTGAAGCTTTCTTT.

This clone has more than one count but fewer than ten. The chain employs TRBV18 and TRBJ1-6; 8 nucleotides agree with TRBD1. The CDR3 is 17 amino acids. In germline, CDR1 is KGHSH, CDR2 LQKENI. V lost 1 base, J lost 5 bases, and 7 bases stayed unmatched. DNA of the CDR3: TGTGCCAGCTCACCACACCCGGCAGGGGGCCATAATTCACCCCTCCACTTT. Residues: CASSPHPAGGHNSPLHF. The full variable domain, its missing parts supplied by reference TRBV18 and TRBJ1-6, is NAGVMQNPRHLVRRRGQEARLRCSPMKGHSHVYWYRQLPEEGLKFMVYLQKENIIDESGMPKERFSAEFPKEGPSILRIQQVVRGDSAAYFCASSPHPAGGHNSPLHFGNGTRLTVT.

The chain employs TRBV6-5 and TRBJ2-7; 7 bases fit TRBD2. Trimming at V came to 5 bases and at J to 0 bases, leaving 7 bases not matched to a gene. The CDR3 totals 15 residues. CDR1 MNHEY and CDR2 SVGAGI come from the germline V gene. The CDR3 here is CASSPFGGTSYEQYF. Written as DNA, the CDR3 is TGTGCCAGCAGTCCCTTCGGGGGGACCTCCTACGAGCAGTACTTC.

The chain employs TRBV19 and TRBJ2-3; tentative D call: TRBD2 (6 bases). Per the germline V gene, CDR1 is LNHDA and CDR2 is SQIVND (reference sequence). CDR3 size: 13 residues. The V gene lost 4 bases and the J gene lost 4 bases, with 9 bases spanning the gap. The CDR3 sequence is CASSKGGPDTQYF. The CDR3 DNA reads TGTGCCAGTAGTAAGGGAGGTCCAGATACGCAGTATTTT.

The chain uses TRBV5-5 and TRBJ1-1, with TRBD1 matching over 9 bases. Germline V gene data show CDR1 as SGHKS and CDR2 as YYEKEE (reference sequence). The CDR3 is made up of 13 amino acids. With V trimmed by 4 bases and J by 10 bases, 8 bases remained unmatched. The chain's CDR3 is CASSPRDRAVAFF. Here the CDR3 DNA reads TGTGCCAGCAGCCCCCGGGACAGGGCGGTAGCTTTCTTT.

The CDR3 DNA sequence: TGTGCCAGTACTAGTTACTCCTATAATTCACCCCTCCACTTT. Translation: CASTSYSYNSPLHF. The chain combines TRBV19 with TRBJ1-6, with D unresolved. The CDR3 contains 14 residues. The V gene's germline CDR1 is LNHDA and CDR2 SQIVND (reference sequence). Trimming took 7 bases from V and 0 from J, leaving 7 bases between them. Using reference TRBV19 and TRBJ1-6 for the parts outside the CDR3, the full variable domain is DGGITQSPKYLFRKEGQNVTLSCEQNLNHDAMYWYRQDPGQGLRLIYYSQIVNDFQKGDIAEGYSVSREKKESFPLTVTSAQKNPTAFYLCASTSYSYNSPLHFGNGTRLTVT.

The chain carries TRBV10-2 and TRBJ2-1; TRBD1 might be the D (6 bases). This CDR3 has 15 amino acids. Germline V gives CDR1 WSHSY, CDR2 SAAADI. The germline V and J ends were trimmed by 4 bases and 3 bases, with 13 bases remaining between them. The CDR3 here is CASSGGTTDYNEQFF. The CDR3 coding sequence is TGCGCCAGCAGTGGTGGGACAACCGACTACAATGAGCAGTTCTTC.

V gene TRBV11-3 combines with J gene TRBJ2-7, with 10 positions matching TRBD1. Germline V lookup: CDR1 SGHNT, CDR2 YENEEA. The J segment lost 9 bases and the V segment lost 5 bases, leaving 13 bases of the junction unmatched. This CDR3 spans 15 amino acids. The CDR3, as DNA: TGTGCCAGCAGCCCGAACCCGGGACAGGGGCAGGTGCAGTACTTC. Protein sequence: CASSPNPGQGQVQYF.

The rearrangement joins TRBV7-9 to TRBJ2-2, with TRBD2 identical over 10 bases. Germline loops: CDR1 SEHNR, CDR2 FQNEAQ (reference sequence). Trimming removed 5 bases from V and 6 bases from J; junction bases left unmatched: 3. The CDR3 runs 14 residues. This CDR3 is CASSRGLAAGELFF. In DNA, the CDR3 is TGTGCCAGCAGCAGAGGACTAGCGGCCGGGGAGCTGTTTTTT.